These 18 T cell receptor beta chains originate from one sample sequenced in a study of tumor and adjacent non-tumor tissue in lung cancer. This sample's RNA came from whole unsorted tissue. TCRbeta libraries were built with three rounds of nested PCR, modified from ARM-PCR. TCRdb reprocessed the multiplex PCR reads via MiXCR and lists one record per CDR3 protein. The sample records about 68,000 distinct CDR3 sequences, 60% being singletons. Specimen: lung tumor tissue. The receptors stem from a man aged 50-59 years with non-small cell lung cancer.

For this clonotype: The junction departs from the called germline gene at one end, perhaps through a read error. DNA of the CDR3: TGTGCCAGCCTGGGCTGGGGGCTCGGGAATCAGACCCAGCATTTT. This encodes CASLGWGLGNQTQHF. The J gene is TRBJ1-5, the V gene TRBV28; weak D call: TRBD1 (6 bases). The CDR3 has 15 residues. CDR1 is MDHEN and CDR2 is SYDVKM in the germline V gene.

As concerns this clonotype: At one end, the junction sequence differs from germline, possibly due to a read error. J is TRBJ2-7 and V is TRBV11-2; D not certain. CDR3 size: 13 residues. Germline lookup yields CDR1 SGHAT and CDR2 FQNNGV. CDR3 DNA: TGTGTCAGCAGCTTCCAGGAAAAGTACGAGCAGTACTTC. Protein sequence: CVSSFQEKYEQYF.

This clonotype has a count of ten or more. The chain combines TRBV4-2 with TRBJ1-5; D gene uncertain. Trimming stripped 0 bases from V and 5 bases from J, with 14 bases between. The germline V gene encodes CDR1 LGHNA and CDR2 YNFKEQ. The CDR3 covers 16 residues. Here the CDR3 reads CASSQDVGTFHQPQHF. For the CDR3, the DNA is TGTGCCAGCAGCCAAGATGTGGGAACATTTCATCAGCCCCAGCATTTT.

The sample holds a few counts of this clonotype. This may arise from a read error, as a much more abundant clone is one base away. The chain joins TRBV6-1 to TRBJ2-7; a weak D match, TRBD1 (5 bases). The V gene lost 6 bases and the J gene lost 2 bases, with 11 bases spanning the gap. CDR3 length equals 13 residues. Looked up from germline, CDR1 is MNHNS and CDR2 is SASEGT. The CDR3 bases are TGTGCCAGCAGCCAGGGTCCTGCCTACGAGCAGTACTTC. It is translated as CASSQGPAYEQYF.

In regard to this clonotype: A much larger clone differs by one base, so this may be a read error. CDR3 sequence (DNA): TGTGCCAGCAGTTTTCCTGGACTAGCGGAAGGCGGGGAGCTGCTTTTT. Translation: CASSFPGLAEGGELLF. The rearrangement joins TRBV6-6 to TRBJ2-2; 10 bases line up with TRBD2. From germline, CDR1 is MNHNY and CDR2 SVGAGI (reference sequence). CDR3 length: 16 residues.

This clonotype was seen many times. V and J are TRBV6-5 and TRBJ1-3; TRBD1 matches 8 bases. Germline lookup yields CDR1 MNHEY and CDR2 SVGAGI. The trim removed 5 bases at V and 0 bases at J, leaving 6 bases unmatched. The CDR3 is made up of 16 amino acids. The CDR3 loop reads CASSMDRASSGNTIYF. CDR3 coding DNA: TGTGCCAGCAGTATGGACAGGGCCTCCTCTGGAAACACCATATATTTT.

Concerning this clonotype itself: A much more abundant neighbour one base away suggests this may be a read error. The CDR3 loop reads CSGDWEHNEQFF. For the CDR3, the DNA is TGCAGTGGGGACTGGGAGCACAATGAGCAGTTCTTC. V is TRBV20-1 and J is TRBJ2-1; tentative D call: TRBD2 (6 bases). The CDR3 consists of 12 residues. Germline values: CDR1 DFQATT, CDR2 SNEGSKA (reference sequence). With 7 bases removed from V and 5 bases from J, the gap between germline ends came to 12 bases.

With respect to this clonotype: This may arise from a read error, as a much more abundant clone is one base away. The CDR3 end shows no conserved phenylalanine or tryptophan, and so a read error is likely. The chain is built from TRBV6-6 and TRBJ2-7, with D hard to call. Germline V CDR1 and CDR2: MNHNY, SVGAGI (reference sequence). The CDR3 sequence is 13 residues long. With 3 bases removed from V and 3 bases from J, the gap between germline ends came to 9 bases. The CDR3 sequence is CASSYGPSYEQYS. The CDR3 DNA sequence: TGTGCCAGCAGTTATGGACCGAGCTACGAGCAGTACTCC.

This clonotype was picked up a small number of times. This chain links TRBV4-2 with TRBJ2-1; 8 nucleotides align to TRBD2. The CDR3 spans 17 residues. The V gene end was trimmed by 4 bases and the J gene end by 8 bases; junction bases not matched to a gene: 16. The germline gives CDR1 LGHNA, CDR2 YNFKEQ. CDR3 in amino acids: CASSPFQREKGSDEQFF. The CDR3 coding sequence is TGTGCCAGCAGCCCCTTCCAGCGGGAGAAAGGATCGGATGAGCAGTTCTTC.

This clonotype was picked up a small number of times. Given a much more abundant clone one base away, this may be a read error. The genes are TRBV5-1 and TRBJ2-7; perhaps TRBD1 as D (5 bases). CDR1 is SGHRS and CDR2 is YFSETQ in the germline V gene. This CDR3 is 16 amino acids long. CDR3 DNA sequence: TGCACCAGCAGCTTGGATCAGGGTCCGGTCCCTCACGAGCAGTACTTC. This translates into CTSSLDQGPVPHEQYF.

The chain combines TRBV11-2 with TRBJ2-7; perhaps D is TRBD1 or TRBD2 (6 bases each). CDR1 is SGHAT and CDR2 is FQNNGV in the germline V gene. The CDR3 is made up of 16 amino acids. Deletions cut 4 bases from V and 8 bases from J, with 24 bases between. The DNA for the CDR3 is TGTGCCAGCAGCTCTGCCCGGGGGCAACCCCCTTGGCAGCAGTACTTC. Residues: CASSSARGQPPWQQYF.

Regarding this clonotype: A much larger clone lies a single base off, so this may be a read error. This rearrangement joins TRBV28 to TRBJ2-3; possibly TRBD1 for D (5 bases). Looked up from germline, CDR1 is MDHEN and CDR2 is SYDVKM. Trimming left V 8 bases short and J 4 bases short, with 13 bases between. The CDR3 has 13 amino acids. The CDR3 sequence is CASRTRGADTQYF. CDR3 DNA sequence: TGTGCCAGCCGGACAAGGGGCGCAGATACGCAGTATTTT.

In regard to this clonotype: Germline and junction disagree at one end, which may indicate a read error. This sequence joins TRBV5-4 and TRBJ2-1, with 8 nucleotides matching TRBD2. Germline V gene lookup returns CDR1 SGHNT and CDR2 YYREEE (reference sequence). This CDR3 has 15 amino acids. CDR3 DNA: TGTGCTAGCAGCCCGGGACTAGGAAGCAGCGATGAGCAGTTCTTC. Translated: CASSPGLGSSDEQFF. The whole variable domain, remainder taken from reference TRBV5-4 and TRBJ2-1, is ETGVTQSPTHLIKTRGQQVTLRCSSQSGHNTVSWYQQALGQGPQFIFQYYREEENGRGNFPPRFSGLQFPNYSSELNVNALELDDSALYLCASSPGLGSSDEQFFGPGTRLTVL.

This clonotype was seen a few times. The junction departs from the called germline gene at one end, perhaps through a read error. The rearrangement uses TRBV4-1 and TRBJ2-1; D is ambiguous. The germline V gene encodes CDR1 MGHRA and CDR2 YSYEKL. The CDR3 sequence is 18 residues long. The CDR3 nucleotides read TGCACCAGCAGCCAAGAAGGCGGTAGCTTCAGTTCAACAAATGAGCAGTTCTTC. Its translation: CTSSQEGGSFSSTNEQFF.

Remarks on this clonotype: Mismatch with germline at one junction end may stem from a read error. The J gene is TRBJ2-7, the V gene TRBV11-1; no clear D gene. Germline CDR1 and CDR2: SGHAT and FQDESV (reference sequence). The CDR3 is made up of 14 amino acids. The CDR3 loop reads CGSSLSQGFYEQYF. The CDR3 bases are TGTGGCAGCAGCTTATCGCAAGGGTTCTACGAGCAGTACTTC.

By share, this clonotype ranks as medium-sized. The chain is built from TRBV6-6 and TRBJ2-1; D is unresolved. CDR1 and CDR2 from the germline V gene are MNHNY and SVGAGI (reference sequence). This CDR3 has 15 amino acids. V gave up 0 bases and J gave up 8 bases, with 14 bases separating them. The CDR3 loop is CASSYSPLALDEQFF. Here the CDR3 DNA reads TGTGCCAGCAGTTACTCCCCTCTGGCCTTGGATGAGCAGTTCTTC.

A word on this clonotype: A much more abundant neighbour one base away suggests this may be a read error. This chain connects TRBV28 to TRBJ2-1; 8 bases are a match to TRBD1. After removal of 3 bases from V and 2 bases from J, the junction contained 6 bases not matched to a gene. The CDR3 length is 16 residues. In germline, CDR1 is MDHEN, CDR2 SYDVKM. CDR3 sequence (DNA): TGTGCCAGCAGTTTCACAGGGGGTGGGACCTACAATGAGCAGTTCTTC. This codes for CASSFTGGGTYNEQFF.

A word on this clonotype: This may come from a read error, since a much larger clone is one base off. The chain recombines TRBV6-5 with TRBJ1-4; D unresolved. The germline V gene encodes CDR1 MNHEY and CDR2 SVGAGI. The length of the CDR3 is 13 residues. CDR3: CACRQYTQEKLFF. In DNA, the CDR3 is TGTGCCTGCAGGCAGTACACGCAAGAAAAACTGTTTTTT.